The clone carrying this T cell receptor (beta chain) was observed once. The CDR3 runs to 15 residues. Germline CDR1 reads MNHEY; CDR2 reads SMNVEV (reference sequence). Trimming pared 3 bases from V and 6 bases from J, leaving 15 bases between. The entry originates in a study of T cell changes during pregnancy in multiple sclerosis. The table came from immunoSEQ multiplex PCR; TCRdb's copy has only in-frame clones and leaves some out. The profile shows 75,000 to 80,000 clones, roughly 91% of them singletons. The chain recombines TRBV27 with TRBJ2-1, with a possible D match to TRBD2 (6 bases). The TCR was taken from a female donor in good health, enrolled as a control in a pregnancy study. Sequencing used peripheral blood, obtained after pregnancy. CDR3 protein: CASSFGGPLSNEQFF. The DNA of the CDR3 is TGTGCCAGCAGTTTTGGAGGGCCGTTGAGCAATGAGCAGTTCTTC.